Below, one T cell receptor beta chain is given with its context. Profiled with immunoSEQ multiplex PCR; TCRdb holds only in-frame clones, not every one. The sample comprises some 240,000 clones, around 83% of which are singletons, and roughly 10% rests with the top ten. The entry originates in a study of blood T cell repertoires in COVID-19. Study background: The United States, Italy and Spain supplied acute and convalescent COVID-19 samples. PBMCs, B-cell-depleted T cells, or T cells provided the cDNA or gDNA that made up the material.

CDR3 length equals 13 residues. V was pared by 6 bases and J by 4 bases, with 3 bases of the junction left unmatched. Germline lookup yields CDR1 LGHDT and CDR2 YNNKEL (reference sequence). Sequenced material: peripheral blood. The sequence was collected from a man aged 50-60 years with active or convalescent COVID-19. The V and J genes are TRBV3-1 (or the pseudogene TRBV3-2) and TRBJ2-5; 9 nucleotides agree with TRBD1. The CDR3 is CASSQTGGETQYF. CDR3 in DNA: TGTGCCAGCAGTCAGACAGGGGGAGAGACCCAGTACTTC.